This T cell receptor (beta chain) was identified in a study of CD8 T cells in Susac syndrome. The germline gives CDR1 KGHSH, CDR2 LQKENI. V shed 5 bases and J 2 bases; nucleotides not matched to a gene: 9. This CDR3 has 15 amino acids. RNA amounts of about 0.45 to 1 ug underwent reverse transcription with random hexamers. MiXCR was run by TCRdb on the immunoSEQ multiplex PCR reads, yielding one entry per CDR3 protein. The repertoire holds about 440,000 distinct CDR3 sequences, approximately 85% seen once, with around 0.12% in the top ten. The V call is TRBV18, the J call TRBJ2-7, with 7 bases fitting TRBD2. The specimen was CD8+ T cells from PBMCs. This sequence originates from a human donor with multiple sclerosis. CDR3 sequence: CASSSALAVPYEQYF. In DNA form, the CDR3 reads TGTGCCAGCTCATCAGCCCTAGCGGTCCCCTACGAGCAGTACTTC.